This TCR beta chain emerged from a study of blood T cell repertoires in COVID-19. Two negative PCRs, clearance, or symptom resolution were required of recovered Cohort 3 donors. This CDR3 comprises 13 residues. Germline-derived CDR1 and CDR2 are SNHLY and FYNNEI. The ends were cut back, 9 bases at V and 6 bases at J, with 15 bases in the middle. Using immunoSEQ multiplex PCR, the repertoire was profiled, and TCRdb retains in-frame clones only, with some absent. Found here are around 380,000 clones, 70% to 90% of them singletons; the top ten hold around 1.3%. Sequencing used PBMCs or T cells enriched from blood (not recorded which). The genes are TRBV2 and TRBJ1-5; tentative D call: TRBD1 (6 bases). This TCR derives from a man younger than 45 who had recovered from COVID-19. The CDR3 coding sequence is TGTGCCAGTGGGCCACAGGGACGTCAGCCCCAGCATTTT. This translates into CASGPQGRQPQHF.